Each of the 21 T cell receptor beta chains below was sequenced from the same sample in a study of tumor-infiltrating lymphocytes in oesophageal squamous cell carcinoma. One entry per CDR3 protein, called by TCRdb with MiXCR from the PCR reads. The sample carries about 17,000 distinct CDR3 sequences, approximately 45% recorded once. Sequenced sample: normal esophageal tissue next to the tumor. Source of these receptors: a female donor with esophageal squamous cell carcinoma.

The gene calls are TRBV7-2 and TRBJ2-3; D call uncertain. Trimming took off 2 bases at V and 2 bases at J, with 8 bases between the two ends. In germline, CDR1 is SGHTA, CDR2 FQGNSA. The CDR3 extends over 14 amino acids. The CDR3 coding sequence is TGTGCCAGCAGCTTAAATGGGAACACAGATACGCAGTATTTT. It encodes CASSLNGNTDTQYF.

CDR3 in amino acids: CASLGQPGLATGELFF. The DNA of the CDR3 is TGCGCCAGCTTAGGACAACCGGGACTAGCAACCGGGGAGCTGTTTTTT. The chain has TRBV10-2 and TRBJ2-2; 9 nucleotides match TRBD2. V was pared by 8 bases and J by 5 bases, with 12 bases of the junction left unmatched. Looked up from germline, CDR1 is WSHSY and CDR2 is SAAADI. The CDR3 consists of 16 residues.

This clonotype came up many times. V usage is TRBV28 and J usage is TRBJ2-7; D is uncertain. Per germline, CDR1 MDHEN and CDR2 SYDVKM. This CDR3 comprises 13 residues. Trimming took 10 bases from V and 0 from J, leaving 13 bases between them. CDR3 residues: CATDDPNSYEQYF. CDR3 DNA: TGTGCCACCGACGACCCAAACTCCTACGAGCAGTACTTC.

On this clonotype: Likely a read error: the CDR3 ends without its conserved phenylalanine or tryptophan. Because the CDR3's place on the DNA is in doubt, the DNA is left out and the CDR3 is given as listed by TCRdb. The CDR3 loop is CASSLVAGNEQFFGA. The chain recombines TRBV7-2 with TRBJ2-6; the table's D call of TRBD2 was not tested on the DNA. Both ends counted, the CDR3 spans 15 residues. CDR1 SGHTA and CDR2 FQGNSA come from the germline V gene.

The chain employs TRBV24-1 and TRBJ1-2; unclear D gene. Germline assignment: CDR1 KGHDR and CDR2 SFDVKD. The CDR3 totals 14 residues. V was clipped by 5 bases and J by 1 base, with 10 bases between them. The CDR3 here is CATSGPAGNYGYTF. CDR3 sequence (DNA): TGTGCCACCAGTGGCCCTGCTGGTAACTATGGCTACACCTTC.

Worth noting for this clonotype: One junction end disagrees with the germline gene, perhaps due to a read error. The chain uses TRBV7-7 and TRBJ2-6; no definite D call. The DNA end is more similar to TRBJ2-1, so the J call may be wrong. In germline, CDR1 is SSHAT, CDR2 FNYEAQ (reference sequence). The CDR3 sequence is 15 residues long. The CDR3 region is CASSSGPKSVDEQFF. The CDR3 nucleotides read TGTGCTAGCAGCTCCGGGCCAAAATCGGTCGATGAGCAGTTCTTC.

This clonotype was counted at least ten times. Just one base apart from a much larger clone, this may be a read error. The chain carries TRBV24-1 and TRBJ2-7, with D hard to call. The CDR3 has 11 amino acids. The germline V gene encodes CDR1 KGHDR and CDR2 SFDVKD. V was pared by 1 base and J by 7 bases, with 4 bases between. CDR3 nucleotide sequence: TGTGCCACCAGTGATTTTAGTGAGCAGTACTTC. Its protein is CATSDFSEQYF.

The chain has TRBV7-3 and TRBJ2-7, with unresolved D. V lost 1 base to trimming and J lost 7 bases, with 11 bases between them. In germline, CDR1 is SGHTA, CDR2 FQGTGA. The CDR3 has 13 amino acids. The CDR3, as DNA: TGTGCCAGCAGCTTAAATTATGGGAATGAGCAGTACTTC. Its protein is CASSLNYGNEQYF.

This clonotype rates as medium-sized. This chain uses TRBV7-9 with TRBJ2-5; D is ambiguous. V was shortened by 5 bases and J by 1 base, with 5 bases between the two germline ends. CDR3 length equals 12 residues. Looked up from germline, CDR1 is SEHNR and CDR2 is FQNEAQ (reference sequence). The CDR3 sequence: CASSVSQETQYF. In DNA form, the CDR3 reads TGTGCCAGCAGCGTAAGCCAAGAGACCCAGTACTTC.

This chain links TRBV7-3 with TRBJ2-5; 7 positions match TRBD2. This CDR3 contains 15 residues. The germline V gene has CDR1 SGHTA and CDR2 FQGTGA. V was clipped by 0 bases and J by 11 bases; unmatched bases: 12. DNA of the CDR3: TGTGCCAGCAGCTTAACAAGCGGGATTGGTAGTGAGCAGTACTTC. Its translation is CASSLTSGIGSEQYF.

The J gene is TRBJ2-7, the V gene TRBV7-2; 15 nucleotides agree with TRBD2. V lost 1 base, J lost 4 bases, and 2 bases stayed unmatched. The CDR3 spans 16 residues. CDR1 SGHTA and CDR2 FQGNSA come from the germline V gene. CDR3 in amino acids: CASSLGTSGRGYEQYF. Written as DNA, the CDR3 is TGTGCCAGCAGCTTAGGGACTAGCGGGAGGGGGTACGAGCAGTACTTC.

To note about this clonotype: It is likely a read error, because the conserved phenylalanine at the end of the CDR3 is missing. The DNA is left out, because the CDR3 cannot be placed on it with certainty; the CDR3 is given as TCRdb lists it. The chain carries TRBV7-4 and TRBJ2-5; the DNA was not compared with TRBD2, the D call given in the table. The CDR3 length is 13 residues, termini included. The germline V gene has CDR1 SGHVT and CDR2 SQSDAQ. The CDR3 sequence: CASSLEDEQYFGA.

Ten or more counts support this clonotype. The DNA of the CDR3 is TGTGCCAGCAGCTTAGACAGCGACCATGGCTACACCTTC. The encoded protein is CASSLDSDHGYTF. This chain joins TRBV7-3 and TRBJ1-2, with a weak D call TRBD1 (5 bases). There are 13 residues in the CDR3. Trimming shortened V by 2 bases and J by 6 bases, and 10 bases separated the two germline ends. CDR1 and CDR2 from the germline V gene are SGHTA and FQGTGA.

This clonotype showed up many times. V usage is TRBV12-3 or TRBV12-4 and J usage is TRBJ2-7; D unclear. The CDR3 spans 10 residues. Trimming pared 6 bases from V and 7 bases from J, leaving 7 bases between. This CDR3 is CASRRGEQYF. CDR3 coding DNA: TGTGCCAGCAGGCGAGGTGAGCAGTACTTC.

Here the CDR3 DNA reads TGTGCCAGCAGCAGTCCGGGGCTAATTACGCAGTATTTT. Its protein is CASSSPGLITQYF. This sequence joins TRBV7-2 and TRBJ2-3, with D possibly being TRBD1 or TRBD2 (5 bases each). V was cut by 5 bases and J by 8 bases, with 14 bases left in between. Germline CDR1 reads SGHTA; CDR2 reads FQGNSA. The CDR3 runs to 13 residues.

The chain couples TRBV7-3 to TRBJ2-5; 10 nucleotides agree with TRBD2. CDR1 is SGHTA and CDR2 is FQGTGA in the germline V gene. V lost 5 bases and J lost 5; bases outside the gene matches: 8. This CDR3 has 15 residues. For the CDR3, the DNA is TGTGCCAGCAGCCCAGGGACTAGCGATCTCGAGACCCAGTACTTC. Protein: CASSPGTSDLETQYF.

This clonotype was recorded at least ten times. V is TRBV28 and J is TRBJ2-7; D is ambiguous. Per germline, CDR1 MDHEN and CDR2 SYDVKM. V was pared by 2 bases and J by 2 bases, with 10 bases between. The CDR3 has 14 residues. CDR3 region: CASSLPSTTYEQYF. In DNA form, the CDR3 reads TGTGCCAGCAGTTTACCCTCGACAACCTACGAGCAGTACTTC. Full variable domain (outside the CDR3, taken from reference TRBV28 and TRBJ2-7): DVKVTQSSRYLVKRTGEKVFLECVQDMDHENMFWYRQDPGLGLRLIYFSYDVKMKEKGDIPEGYSVSREKKERFSLILESASTNQTSMYLCASSLPSTTYEQYFGPGTRLTVT.

In its sample, this clonotype was seen a few times. V is TRBV12-3 or TRBV12-4 and J is TRBJ2-1; weak D call: TRBD2 (5 bases). This CDR3 is built from 14 residues. V lost 4 bases to trimming and J lost 5 bases, with 12 bases between them. The CDR3 DNA is TGTGCCAGCAGTTGGACCCCCGGGGACAATGAGCAGTTCTTC. Amino acids: CASSWTPGDNEQFF.

This clonotype was detected ten times or more. The rearrangement links TRBV2 to TRBJ2-1; D could derive from TRBD1 or TRBD2 (5 bases each). V dropped 6 bases and J dropped 5 bases, with 8 bases sitting between them. CDR3 size: 12 residues. The V gene's germline CDR1 is SNHLY and CDR2 FYNNEI. The CDR3: CASSGTNNEQFF. The CDR3 coding sequence is TGTGCCAGCAGCGGGACCAACAATGAGCAGTTCTTC.

The rearrangement links TRBV6-1 to TRBJ2-3; no definite D call. Germline V gene sequence: CDR1 MNHNS, CDR2 SASEGT. V lost 4 bases, J lost 1 base, and 15 bases lay in between. The CDR3 spans 16 residues. The CDR3 DNA reads TGTGCCAGCAGTGCAGAGATGGGCCTTGGCACAGATACGCAGTATTTT. Encoded protein: CASSAEMGLGTDTQYF.

The chain has TRBV7-2 and TRBJ2-7; D gene uncertain. This CDR3 has 12 amino acids. V gave up 3 bases and J gave up 7 bases, with 10 bases separating them. Looked up from germline, CDR1 is SGHTA and CDR2 is FQGNSA. This CDR3 reads CASSFERNEQYF. CDR3 DNA: TGTGCCAGCAGCTTTGAACGTAATGAGCAGTACTTC.